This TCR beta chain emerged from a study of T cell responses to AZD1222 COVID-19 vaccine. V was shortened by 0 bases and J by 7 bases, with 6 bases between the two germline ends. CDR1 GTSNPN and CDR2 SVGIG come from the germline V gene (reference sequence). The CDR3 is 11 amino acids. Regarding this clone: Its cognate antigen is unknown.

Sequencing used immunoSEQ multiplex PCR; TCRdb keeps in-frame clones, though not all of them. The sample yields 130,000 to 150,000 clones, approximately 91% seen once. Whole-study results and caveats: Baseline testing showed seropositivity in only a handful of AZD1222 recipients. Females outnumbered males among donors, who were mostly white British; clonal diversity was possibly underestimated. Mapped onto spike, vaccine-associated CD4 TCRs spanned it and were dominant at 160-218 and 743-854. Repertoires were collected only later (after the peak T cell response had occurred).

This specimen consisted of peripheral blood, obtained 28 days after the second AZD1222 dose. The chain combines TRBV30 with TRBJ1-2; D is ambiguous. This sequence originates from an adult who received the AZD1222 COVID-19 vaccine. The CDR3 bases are TGTGCCTGGAGTGTACTTAGTGGCTACACCTTC. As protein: CAWSVLSGYTF.